The source of this TCR beta chain is a study of blood T cell repertoires in COVID-19. Repertoires were generated with immunoSEQ multiplex PCR, while TCRdb's copy carries only in-frame clones and drops some. The sample has 350,000 or so clones, approximately 88% seen once. Between the trimmed V and J ends, which lost 6 bases and 1 base, there was a span of 12 bases. This CDR3 spans 14 amino acids. Looked up from germline, CDR1 is MDHEN and CDR2 is SYDVKM. The sequencing input was peripheral blood. The chain joins TRBV28 to TRBJ1-2, with D perhaps TRBD1 (6 bases). The TCR originated in a woman aged 25 to 39 with COVID-19, enrolled during active disease. The CDR3 region has the DNA TGTGCCAGCAGCTGGGACAACAGTAACTATGGCTACACCTTC. As protein: CASSWDNSNYGYTF.